Listed below are T cell receptor beta chains from one sample, sequenced in a study of early T cells in non-severe SARS-CoV-2 infection. TCRdb used MiXCR to reprocess the 5' RACE reads, holding one entry per CDR3 protein. The repertoire has more than 45,000 distinct CDR3 sequences, 6.2% of them found once; the top ten carry approximately 6.9%. Sequences were derived from whole blood, sampled at baseline. The receptor source for this set is an adult who was a healthcare worker with PCR-confirmed SARS-CoV-2 infection or an uninfected control (not recorded which). CDR3s include the opening cysteine and the closing phenylalanine or tryptophan. The order of the fields is V gene, J gene, CDR3 protein.

TRBV12-3/TRBV12-4	TRBJ1-1	CASSYGGINTEAFF
TRBV28	TRBJ2-3	CASSLGEGRDTQYF
TRBV5-1	TRBJ2-5	CASSLDGRGTETQYF
TRBV27	TRBJ2-1	CASSSVGSGTEQFF
TRBV14	TRBJ1-4	CASSQDPIPGQLFF
TRBV6-1	TRBJ2-5	CASSEVWGGRETQYF
TRBV29-1	TRBJ2-1	CSVEDDRDRHQFF
TRBV29-1	TRBJ2-5	CSVWGQGQETQYF
TRBV7-2	TRBJ2-7	CASSLETSGVYEQYF
TRBV20-1	TRBJ1-1	CSALRGRGTEAFF
TRBV6-2/TRBV6-3	TRBJ2-7	CASNIGTNGVHF
TRBV15	TRBJ2-7	CATSSLGQGLTTYEQYF
TRBV18	TRBJ2-3	CASSLPGLGTQYF
TRBV29-1	TRBJ2-3	CSVGGTSTGTDTQYF
TRBV5-5	TRBJ2-2	CASTQEGANTGELFF
TRBV5-1	TRBJ2-1	CASTEGTAPPNEQFF
TRBV7-2	TRBJ2-1	CASSFLAGGPYNEQFF
TRBV20-1	TRBJ2-4	CSARADRGIQYF
TRBV20-1	TRBJ2-5	CSAMGRLAGQETQYF
TRBV29-1	TRBJ2-1	CSVEGAGGRGYNEQFF
TRBV28	TRBJ2-3	CASSLLGAGSTDTQYF
TRBV30	TRBJ1-2	CAWSVMGSTYYGYTF
TRBV5-4	TRBJ2-1	CASSPDRGHEQFF
TRBV10-3	TRBJ2-4	CAISADRGPLAKNIQYF
TRBV5-4	TRBJ2-1	CASSPKAGEYNEQFF
TRBV6-2/TRBV6-3	TRBJ2-2	CASSYSVVQGELFF
TRBV5-1	TRBJ2-5	CASSLGLLGETQYF
TRBV6-6	TRBJ1-6	CASSYYPPSQRGGSPLHF
TRBV25-1	TRBJ2-2	CASSDGRDTGELFF
TRBV27	TRBJ2-2	CASSRRQGMAGELFF
TRBV10-3	TRBJ2-5	CAISERGETQYF
TRBV5-1	TRBJ1-3	CASSLQATVGNTIYF
TRBV2	TRBJ2-3	CASSGTPPPGVRTDTQYF
TRBV3-1	TRBJ2-2	CASSQGARGANTGELFF
TRBV4-2	TRBJ2-7	CASSPGPGYEQYF
TRBV3-1	TRBJ1-1	CASSQRTVNTEAFF
TRBV7-8	TRBJ2-1	CASSHTSGSGNEQFF
TRBV20-1	TRBJ2-4	CSARDLAVTKNIQYF
TRBV28	TRBJ2-7	CASSIVTGFHEQYF
TRBV5-1	TRBJ2-3	CASTGTRKPRGADTQYF
TRBV20-1	TRBJ1-1	CSARNPVTEAFF
TRBV28	TRBJ2-1	CASNGQLRHEQFF
TRBV5-5	TRBJ2-1	CASSLETGRYNEQFF
TRBV18	TRBJ2-5	CASSRAGETQYF
TRBV4-1	TRBJ2-3	CASSQVSVGGISTDTQYF
TRBV18	TRBJ2-3	CASSPRTLRMKDTQYF
TRBV3-1	TRBJ2-4	CASSSDRGKNIQYF
TRBV5-4	TRBJ1-6	CASSLEPGGFTSPLHF
TRBV4-2	TRBJ2-2	CASSQDTGGRTGELFF
TRBV7-3	TRBJ2-2	CASSLRDTGELFF
TRBV20-1	TRBJ2-7	CSARERAVSYEQYF
TRBV19	TRBJ1-5	CASSTRTGSNQPQHF
TRBV4-1	TRBJ2-7	CASSQEGLGGSGDEQYF
TRBV14	TRBJ2-3	CASSLRTPGQGRDTQYF
TRBV27	TRBJ1-1	CASSLSSRGANTEAFF
TRBV5-4	TRBJ2-3	CASTRGPPGQGAETDTQYF
TRBV7-9	TRBJ2-5	CASSPAQAGGEETQYF
TRBV28	TRBJ2-3	CASSLALGWPPDTQYF
TRBV20-1	TRBJ1-5	CSARDRALNQPQHF
TRBV29-1	TRBJ2-3	CSVRAGGTDTQYF